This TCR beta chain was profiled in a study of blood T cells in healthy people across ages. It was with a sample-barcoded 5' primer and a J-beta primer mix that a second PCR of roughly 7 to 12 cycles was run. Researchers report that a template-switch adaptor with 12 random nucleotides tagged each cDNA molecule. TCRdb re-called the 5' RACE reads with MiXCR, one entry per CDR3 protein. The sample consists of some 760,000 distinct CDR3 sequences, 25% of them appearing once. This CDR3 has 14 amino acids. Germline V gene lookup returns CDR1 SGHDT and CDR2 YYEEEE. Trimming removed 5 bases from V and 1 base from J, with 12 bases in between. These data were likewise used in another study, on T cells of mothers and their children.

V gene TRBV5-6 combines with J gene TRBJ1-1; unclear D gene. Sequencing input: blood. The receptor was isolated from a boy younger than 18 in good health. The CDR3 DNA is TGTGCCAGCAGGGTTGGGGTTGGGAACACTGAAGCTTTCTTT. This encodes CASRVGVGNTEAFF.